Detailed here is one T cell receptor (beta chain). This record belongs to a study of blood T cells in healthy people across ages. A sample-barcoded 5' primer and a J-beta primer mix were used in a second PCR of roughly 6 to 11 cycles. TCRdb ran MiXCR on the 5' RACE reads and lists one entry per CDR3 protein. The sample lists some 1.8 million distinct CDR3 sequences, about two fifths occurring once. Sequenced: blood. This sequence originates from a human donor in good health.

The CDR3 sequence is CASKGQGIAGHSYNEQFF. CDR3 bases: TGTGCCAGCAAAGGACAGGGCATAGCGGGGCACTCCTACAATGAGCAGTTCTTC. The chain has TRBV7-9 and TRBJ2-1, with D perhaps being TRBD1 or TRBD2 (8 bases each). With 7 bases removed from V and 0 bases from J, the gap between germline ends came to 22 bases. CDR3 length equals 18 residues. CDR1 is SEHNR and CDR2 is FQNEAQ in the germline V gene (reference sequence).